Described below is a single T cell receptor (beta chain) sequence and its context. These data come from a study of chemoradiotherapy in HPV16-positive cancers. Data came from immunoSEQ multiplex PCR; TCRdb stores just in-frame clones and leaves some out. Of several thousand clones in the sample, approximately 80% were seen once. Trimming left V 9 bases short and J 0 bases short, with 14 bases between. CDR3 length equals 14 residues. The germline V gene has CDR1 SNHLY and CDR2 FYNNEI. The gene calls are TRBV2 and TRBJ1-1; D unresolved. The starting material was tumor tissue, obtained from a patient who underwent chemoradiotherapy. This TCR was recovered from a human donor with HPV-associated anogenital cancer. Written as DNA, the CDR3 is TGTGCCAGATCGACGCCAGCCATGAACACTGAAGCTTTCTTT. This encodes CARSTPAMNTEAFF.